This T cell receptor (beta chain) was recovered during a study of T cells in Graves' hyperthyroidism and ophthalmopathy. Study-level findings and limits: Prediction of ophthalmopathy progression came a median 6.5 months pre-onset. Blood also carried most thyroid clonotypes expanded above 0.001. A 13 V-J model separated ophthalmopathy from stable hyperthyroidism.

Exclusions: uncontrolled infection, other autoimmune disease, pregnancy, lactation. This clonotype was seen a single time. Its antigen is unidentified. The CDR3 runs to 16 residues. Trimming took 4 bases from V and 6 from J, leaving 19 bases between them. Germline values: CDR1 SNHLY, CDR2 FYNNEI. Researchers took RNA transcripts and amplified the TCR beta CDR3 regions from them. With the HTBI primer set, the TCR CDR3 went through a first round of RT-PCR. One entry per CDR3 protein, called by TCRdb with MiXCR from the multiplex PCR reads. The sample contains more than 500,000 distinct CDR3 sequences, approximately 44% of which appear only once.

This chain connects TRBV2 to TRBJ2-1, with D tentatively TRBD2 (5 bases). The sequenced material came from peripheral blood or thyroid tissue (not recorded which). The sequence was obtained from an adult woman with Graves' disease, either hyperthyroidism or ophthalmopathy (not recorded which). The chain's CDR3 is CASSVPRGFLRNEQFF. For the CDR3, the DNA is TGTGCCAGCAGTGTCCCTCGGGGTTTCCTCCGCAATGAGCAGTTCTTC. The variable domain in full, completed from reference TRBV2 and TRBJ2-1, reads EPEVTQTPSHQVTQMGQEVILRCVPISNHLYFYWYRQILGQKVEFLVSFYNNEISEKSEIFDDQFSVERPDGSNFTLKIRSTKLEDSAMYFCASSVPRGFLRNEQFFGPGTRLTVL.